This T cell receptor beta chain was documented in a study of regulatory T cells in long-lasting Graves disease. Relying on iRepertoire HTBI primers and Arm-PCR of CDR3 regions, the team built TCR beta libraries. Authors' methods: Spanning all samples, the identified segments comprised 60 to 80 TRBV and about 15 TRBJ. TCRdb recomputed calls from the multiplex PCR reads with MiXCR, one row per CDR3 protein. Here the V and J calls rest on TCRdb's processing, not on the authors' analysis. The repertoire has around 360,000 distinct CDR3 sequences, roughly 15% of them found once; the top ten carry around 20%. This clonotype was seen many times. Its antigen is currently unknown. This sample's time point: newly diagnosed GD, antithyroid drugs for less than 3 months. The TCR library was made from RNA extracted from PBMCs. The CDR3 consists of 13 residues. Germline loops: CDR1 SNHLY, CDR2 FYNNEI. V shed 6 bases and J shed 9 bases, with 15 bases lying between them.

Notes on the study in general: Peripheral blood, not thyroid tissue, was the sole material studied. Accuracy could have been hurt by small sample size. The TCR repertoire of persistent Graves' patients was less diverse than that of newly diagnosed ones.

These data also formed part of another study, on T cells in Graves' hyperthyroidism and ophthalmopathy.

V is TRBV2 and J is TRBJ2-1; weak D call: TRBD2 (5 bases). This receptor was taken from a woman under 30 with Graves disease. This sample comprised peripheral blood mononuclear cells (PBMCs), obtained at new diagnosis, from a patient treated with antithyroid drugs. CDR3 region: CASRYDSAGEQFF. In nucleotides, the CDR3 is TGTGCCAGCAGATATGACTCCGCGGGTGAGCAGTTCTTC.